The 2 T cell receptor beta chains below come from one sample, sequenced in a study of blood T cell repertoires in COVID-19. Sequencing used immunoSEQ multiplex PCR; TCRdb keeps in-frame clones, though not all of them. The sample contains fewer than 300,000 clones, over 75% of which appear only once. The sequenced sample was PBMCs or T cells enriched from blood (not recorded which). These receptors all come from a woman in her twenties or thirties who had recovered from COVID-19.

The V and J genes are TRBV10-1 and TRBJ2-3; D is possibly TRBD2 (7 bases). V was trimmed by 0 bases and J by 5 bases, leaving 15 bases between them. The CDR3 length is 16 residues. Germline values: CDR1 WNHNN, CDR2 SYGVQD (reference sequence). The CDR3 protein is CASSESNGGPKDTQYF. The CDR3 DNA sequence: TGCGCCAGCAGTGAGTCGAACGGGGGGCCGAAAGATACGCAGTATTTT.

The chain uses TRBV9 and TRBJ2-7; D possibly corresponds to TRBD2 (6 bases). The germline V and J ends were trimmed by 3 bases and 8 bases, with 18 bases remaining between them. Germline CDR1 and CDR2: SGDLS and YYNGEE. The CDR3 runs 14 residues. CDR3 nucleotides: TGTGCCAGCAGCGCCGGGACTGAGGGTGGGAAGCAGTACTTC. Translated, it gives CASSAGTEGGKQYF.